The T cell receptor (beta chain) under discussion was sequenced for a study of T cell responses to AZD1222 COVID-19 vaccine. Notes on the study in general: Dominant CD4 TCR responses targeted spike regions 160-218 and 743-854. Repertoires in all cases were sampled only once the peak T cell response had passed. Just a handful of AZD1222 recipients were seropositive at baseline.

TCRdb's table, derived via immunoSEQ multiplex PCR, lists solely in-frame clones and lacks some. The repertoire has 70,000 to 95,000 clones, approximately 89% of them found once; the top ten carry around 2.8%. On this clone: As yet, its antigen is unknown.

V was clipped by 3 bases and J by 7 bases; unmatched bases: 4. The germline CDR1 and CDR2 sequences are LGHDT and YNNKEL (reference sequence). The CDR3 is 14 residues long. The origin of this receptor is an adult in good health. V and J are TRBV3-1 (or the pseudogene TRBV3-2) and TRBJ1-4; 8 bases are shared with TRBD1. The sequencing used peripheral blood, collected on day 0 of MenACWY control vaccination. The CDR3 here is CASSHRGQAEKLFF. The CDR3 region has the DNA TGTGCCAGCAGCCACAGGGGGCAGGCTGAAAAACTGTTTTTT.